These T cell receptor beta chains were read from a single sample in a study of response to subunit inactivated influenza vaccine. Each CDR3 protein is one row after TCRdb ran MiXCR on the RT-PCR reads. Here the sample spans 530,000 or so distinct CDR3 sequences, approximately 10% being singletons. This specimen consisted of PBMCs from blood, obtained on the day of vaccination. These receptors originate from a man aged 45-65 years who received an inactivated influenza vaccine. CDR3s include the opening cysteine and the closing phenylalanine or tryptophan. D genes are given only for firm matches. The size of a clone is reported for some rows only, either as once, few or many, or as a class for expanded clones.

v_call: TRBV3-1; clone_size: NA; j_call: TRBJ2-3; d_call: TRBD2; cdr3_nt: TGTGCCAGCAGCCAACGACATACTAGCGGGGGGGCCGTAGATACGCAGTATTTT; cdr3_aa: CASSQRHTSGGAVDTQYF
v_call: TRBV10-3; clone_size: NA; j_call: TRBJ1-2; d_call: NA; cdr3_nt: TGTGCCATCAGTGAGCGGCAGAACTATGGCTACACCTTC; cdr3_aa: CAISERQNYGYTF
v_call: TRBV4-1; clone_size: NA; j_call: TRBJ2-2; d_call: NA; cdr3_nt: TGCGCCAGCAGCCAAACAGGGTCACTAGTCGGGGAGCTGTTTTTT; cdr3_aa: CASSQTGSLVGELFF
v_call: TRBV4-2; clone_size: many; j_call: TRBJ2-7; d_call: TRBD1; cdr3_nt: TGTGCCAGCAGCCAGAGGGACAGCTACGAGCAGTACTTC; cdr3_aa: CASSQRDSYEQYF
v_call: TRBV21-1; clone_size: few; j_call: TRBJ1-2; d_call: NA; cdr3_nt: TGTGCCAGCAGCAAAGAGGAGACGGTTTACTATGGCTACACCTTC; cdr3_aa: CASSKEETVYYGYTF
v_call: TRBV12-3/TRBV12-4; clone_size: NA; j_call: TRBJ1-5; d_call: NA; cdr3_nt: TGTGCCAGCAGTTCCAACATCTATAGCAATCAGCCCCAGCATTTT; cdr3_aa: CASSSNIYSNQPQHF
v_call: TRBV25-1; clone_size: few; j_call: TRBJ2-2; d_call: NA; cdr3_nt: TGTGCCAGCAGTGAGGATGGACACACCGGGGAGCTGTTTTTT; cdr3_aa: CASSEDGHTGELFF
v_call: TRBV15; clone_size: NA; j_call: TRBJ2-5; d_call: NA; cdr3_nt: TGTGCCACCAGCAGAGTAGGTGGAGGGGGTTCGGAGACCCAGTACTTC; cdr3_aa: CATSRVGGGGSETQYF
v_call: TRBV7-2; clone_size: NA; j_call: TRBJ2-1; d_call: TRBD2; cdr3_nt: TGTGCCAGCAGCTTAGGGGGGCTAGCGGGGGACTGGGAGCAGTTCTTC; cdr3_aa: CASSLGGLAGDWEQFF
v_call: TRBV9; clone_size: NA; j_call: TRBJ2-1; d_call: NA; cdr3_nt: TGTGCCAGCAGCGTATACAGCAATGAGCAGTTCTTC; cdr3_aa: CASSVYSNEQFF
v_call: TRBV20-1; clone_size: few; j_call: TRBJ1-4; d_call: NA; cdr3_nt: TGCAGTGCTAGGGGGGATGAAAAACTGTTTTTT; cdr3_aa: CSARGDEKLFF
v_call: TRBV20-1; clone_size: few; j_call: TRBJ1-6; d_call: NA; cdr3_nt: TGCAGTGCTAGAGGGGAGGGGCTGCGAGGGAATTCACCCCTCCACTTT; cdr3_aa: CSARGEGLRGNSPLHF
v_call: TRBV12-3/TRBV12-4; clone_size: few; j_call: TRBJ2-7; d_call: NA; cdr3_nt: TGTGCCAGCAGTTTAGACGGACTTCCCTACGAGCAGTACTTC; cdr3_aa: CASSLDGLPYEQYF
v_call: TRBV5-1; clone_size: few; j_call: TRBJ1-3; d_call: TRBD1; cdr3_nt: TGCGCCAGCAGCTTGGGGGACAGGTCTGGAAACACCATATATTTT; cdr3_aa: CASSLGDRSGNTIYF
v_call: TRBV12-3/TRBV12-4; clone_size: NA; j_call: TRBJ2-7; d_call: NA; cdr3_nt: TGTGCCAGCAGTTTTACCGCGCTAGAGCAGTACTTC; cdr3_aa: CASSFTALEQYF
v_call: TRBV4-2; clone_size: NA; j_call: TRBJ2-3; d_call: NA; cdr3_nt: TGTGCCAGCAGCTACACAGCGAATCCGGGACTTATATCAGATACGCAGTATTTT; cdr3_aa: CASSYTANPGLISDTQYF
v_call: TRBV27; clone_size: few; j_call: TRBJ2-7; d_call: TRBD1; cdr3_nt: TGTGCCAGCAGTTTAAACAGGGGCTCCTACGAGCAGTACTTC; cdr3_aa: CASSLNRGSYEQYF
v_call: TRBV2; clone_size: NA; j_call: TRBJ2-7; d_call: NA; cdr3_nt: TGTGCCAGCAGTGAAGCGGGCAGGGGAAATGACGAGCAGTACTTC; cdr3_aa: CASSEAGRGNDEQYF
v_call: TRBV5-6; clone_size: NA; j_call: TRBJ2-1; d_call: NA; cdr3_nt: TGTGCCAGCAGCCCTATGGGGGCTGCGGCGCAGTTCTTC; cdr3_aa: CASSPMGAAAQFF
v_call: TRBV29-1; clone_size: NA; j_call: TRBJ2-7; d_call: NA; cdr3_nt: TGCAGCGTTGCCGCAGGGTACTCGTACGAGCAGTACTTC; cdr3_aa: CSVAAGYSYEQYF
v_call: TRBV7-9; clone_size: NA; j_call: TRBJ1-1; d_call: NA; cdr3_nt: TGTGCCAGCAGCGCCTCTGGAGGGTCAGTAGCTTTCTTT; cdr3_aa: CASSASGGSVAFF
v_call: TRBV28; clone_size: few; j_call: TRBJ2-5; d_call: NA; cdr3_nt: TGTGCCAGCAGTCCGCCAGCCTTCCAAGAGACCCAGTACTTC; cdr3_aa: CASSPPAFQETQYF
v_call: TRBV20-1; clone_size: NA; j_call: TRBJ2-1; d_call: NA; cdr3_nt: TGCAGTGCTAGAAAAAACAGGCTCTCCTACAATGAGCAGTTCTTC; cdr3_aa: CSARKNRLSYNEQFF
v_call: TRBV4-3; clone_size: few; j_call: TRBJ2-1; d_call: NA; cdr3_nt: TGCGCCAGCAGCCAAGAACGGGCTAGCGTCTACAATGAGCAGTTCTTC; cdr3_aa: CASSQERASVYNEQFF
v_call: TRBV20-1; clone_size: many; j_call: TRBJ2-5; d_call: TRBD2; cdr3_nt: TGCAGTGCCCTGCGGGGGGCCGGACAAGAGACCCAGTACTTC; cdr3_aa: CSALRGAGQETQYF
v_call: TRBV5-1; clone_size: many; j_call: TRBJ2-2; d_call: NA; cdr3_nt: TGCGCCAGCAGCCGTGGACAGAACACCGGGGAGCTGTTTTTT; cdr3_aa: CASSRGQNTGELFF
v_call: TRBV7-2; clone_size: few; j_call: TRBJ1-1; d_call: NA; cdr3_nt: TGTGCCAGCAGCTTGAGGGAAGTCACTGAAGCTTTCTTT; cdr3_aa: CASSLREVTEAFF
v_call: TRBV12-3/TRBV12-4; clone_size: many; j_call: TRBJ2-7; d_call: NA; cdr3_nt: TGTGCCAGCAGTAACAGGGTACCCGAGCAGTACTTC; cdr3_aa: CASSNRVPEQYF